This T cell receptor (beta chain) was obtained from a study of T cells in Graves' hyperthyroidism and ophthalmopathy. Study outcomes and limitations: The model's output predicted ophthalmopathy at a median of approximately 6.5 months prior to onset.

TCR beta CDR3 regions were amplified from RNA. In the first-round RT-PCR of the TCR CDR3, the HTBI primer set was used. TCRdb analysed the multiplex PCR reads with MiXCR anew, one entry per CDR3 protein. The sample holds under 750,000 distinct CDR3 sequences, over 15% seen once. With regard to this clonotype: Its antigen is not known.

In germline, CDR1 is SGHRS, CDR2 YFSETQ. The V gene lost 5 bases and the J gene lost 2 bases, with 16 bases spanning the gap. This CDR3 is built from 15 residues. The sequence came from a woman between 50 and 59 years old with Graves' hyperthyroidism that later progressed to Graves' ophthalmopathy. Sequenced: blood. The chain employs TRBV5-1 and TRBJ1-2, with D perhaps TRBD1 (5 bases). CDR3 DNA: TGCGCCAGCAGATTATTGCCAGGGACGAACTATGGCTACACCTTC. It encodes CASRLLPGTNYGYTF.